This T cell receptor (beta chain) was sequenced during a study of blood T cells in healthy people across ages. The CDR3 contains 14 residues. V was pared by 6 bases and J by 4 bases, with 18 bases between. Germline CDR1 reads DFQATT; CDR2 reads SNEGSKA (reference sequence). A sample-barcoded 5' primer and a J-beta primer mix were used in a second PCR of roughly 7 to 11 cycles. MiXCR, run by TCRdb on the 5' RACE reads, gives a single entry per CDR3 protein. The data show 1,800,000 or so distinct CDR3 sequences, about 39% seen once. Sequenced material: blood. The chain combines TRBV20-1 with TRBJ1-1; D call uncertain. This clonotype was obtained from a human donor in good health. The CDR3 sequence is CSAKWFVGSTEAFF. For the CDR3, the DNA is TGCAGTGCCAAGTGGTTTGTAGGCAGCACTGAAGCTTTCTTT.